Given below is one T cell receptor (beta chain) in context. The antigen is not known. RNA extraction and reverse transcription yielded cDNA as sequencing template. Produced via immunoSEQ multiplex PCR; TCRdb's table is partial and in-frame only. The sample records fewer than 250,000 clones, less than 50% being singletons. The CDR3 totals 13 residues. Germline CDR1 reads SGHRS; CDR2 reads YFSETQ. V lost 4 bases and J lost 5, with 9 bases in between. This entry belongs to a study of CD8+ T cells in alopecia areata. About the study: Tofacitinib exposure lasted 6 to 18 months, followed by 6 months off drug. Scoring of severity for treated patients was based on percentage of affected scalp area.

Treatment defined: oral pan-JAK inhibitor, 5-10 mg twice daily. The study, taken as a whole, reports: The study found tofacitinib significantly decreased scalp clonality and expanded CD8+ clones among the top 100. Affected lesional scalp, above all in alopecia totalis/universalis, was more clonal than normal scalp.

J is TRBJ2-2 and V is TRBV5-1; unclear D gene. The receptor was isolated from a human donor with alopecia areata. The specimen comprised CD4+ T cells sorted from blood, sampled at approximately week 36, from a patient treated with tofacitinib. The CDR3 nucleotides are TGCGCCAGCAGCATCCTGACTACCGGGGAGCTGTTTTTT. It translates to CASSILTTGELFF.